This entry concerns a single T cell receptor (beta chain). Its antigen is not known. By 5'RACE template switching, TCR cDNA was produced, with a universal primer site and UMIs added in the process. TCRdb analysed the 5' RACE reads with MiXCR anew, one entry per CDR3 protein. The sample lists about 99,000 distinct CDR3 sequences; 4.5% to 6% were seen once. The entry originates in a study of T cells after yellow fever vaccination. Study results and caveats: After the booster, 96% of CD4 and 75% to 90% of CD8 primary-response clones were re-detected.

CDR1 and CDR2 from the germline V gene are MGHRA and YSYEKL. Trimming removed 2 bases at V and 4 bases at J, with 6 bases between. The CDR3 consists of 13 residues. The source of this sequence is a man aged 18 to 29 who received the YFV17D yellow fever vaccine. The sample in question was CD8+ T cells sorted from PBMCs, obtained 10 days after the yellow fever booster vaccination. V usage is TRBV4-1 and J usage is TRBJ1-3; the D gene is possibly TRBD1 (6 bases). CDR3 region: CASSQTGGNTIYF. In nucleotides, the CDR3 is TGCGCCAGCAGCCAAACAGGGGGAAACACCATATATTTT.